This T cell receptor (beta chain) was identified in a study of blood T cell repertoires in COVID-19 (dated by TCRdb to 2018 to 2021). Background on the whole study: The collaborator samples originated in the United States, Italy and Spain and spanned the acute and convalescent phases of COVID-19. The prospective study material was composed of cDNA or gDNA derived from T cells, B-cell-depleted T cells, or PBMCs. The dataset comprised deeply sampled blood TCRbeta repertoires from subjects exposed to, actively infected with, or recovered from COVID-19. The repertoires were made available in a free public database intended to serve as a resource for research on the immune response to SARS-CoV-2. Samples were obtained from the ongoing ImmuneRACE study (first 160 participants) and from about 1,300 subjects provided by 6 global collaborators. A de-identified subject ID, COVID-19 status, age in years and sex were almost always included in the sample metadata. HLA class I and class II types, where available, came from metadata supplied by the sample provider rather than from assay-based typing. The paper as a whole reports these results and caveats: The quantity of clinical and demographic metadata differed by source and by participant and was supplied without curation.

Turning to this clone: It lacks a known antigen. It has no much larger one-base neighbor in the sample; base qualities were not kept.

The collaborating institutions used their own protocols to collect whole blood in K2EDTA tubes. Collaborator samples were shipped for TCRbeta analysis as frozen whole blood, isolated PBMCs, or DNA extracted from either sample type. TCRbeta CDR3 regions were amplified from genomic DNA by means of the immunoSEQ Assay, a bias-controlled multiplex PCR. The published analysis was carried out like this. The number of nucleated cells in each sample was estimated from the amplification of reference gene primers within the assay. Sequence reads were collapsed and filtered to measure the absolute abundance of every unique TCRbeta CDR3 rearrangement. Productive Simpson clonality was computed per sample as the square root of Simpson's diversity index over productive rearrangements. TCRdb took over this immuneACCESS table, retaining in-frame rearrangements with V and J assigned. Such tables are incomplete; in checked studies, under half of the missing clones stem from an unresolved V gene, and the remainder is unexplained. The V and J calls and clone size come from that table; D and trimming were worked out from the DNA. In this sample the table shows approximately 130,000 clones, approximately 87% of which occur a single time. The ten largest make up 3.9% of the sample.

CDR1 and CDR2 (MDHEN, SYDVKM) derive from the germline V gene. The junction shows trimming of 1 base on V and 5 bases on J, and the gene matches do not reach 5 bases of it. The CDR3 measures 15 amino acids from cysteine to phenylalanine. Of all the DNA, just the CDR3 is kept, 45 bases in frame from base 1. The material sequenced was peripheral blood. This clonotype originated in a man between 60 and 75 years old with acute or convalescent COVID-19. The sequence is built from TRBV28 and TRBJ2-7; 10 central nucleotides agree with TRBD1. Read as DNA, the sequence is TGTGCCAGCAGTTTATCTGCTGGGACAGGGGACGAGCAGTACTTC. It translates as CASSLSAGTGDEQYF.